The clone carrying this TCR beta chain has more than one count but fewer than ten. As yet, its antigen is unknown. The data belong to a study of T-cell reconstitution after alpha-beta-depleted transplantation in children. General observations from the study: Counts and diversity of T cells one year after transplant came mostly from newly produced T cells. Expanded clones from the graft, numbering several hundred, reportedly supplied alpha-beta T cells about two months after transplant. There were some patients whose high TCRbeta diversity at day 60 came from surviving recipient T cells and thymic progenitors.

TCRbeta library construction was performed incorporating unique molecular identifiers. TCRdb reanalysed the PCR reads using MiXCR and keeps one entry per CDR3 protein. The sample holds approximately 1,000,000 distinct CDR3 sequences; roughly 31% are singletons and the top ten take roughly 27%. Trimming cost V 4 bases and J 3 bases, with 13 bases left between them. Germline V CDR1 and CDR2: KGHSH, LQKENI. The CDR3 loop spans 14 amino acids. The TCR originated in a boy in the first two years of life who had a stem cell transplant for SCID, so the T cells may come from the graft donor. This chain uses TRBV18 with TRBJ2-7; perhaps D is TRBD1 or TRBD2 (5 bases each). Sequenced material: PBMCs, mostly from graft donor cells, taken 360 days after TCRalphabeta/CD19-depleted stem cell transplant. Here the CDR3 reads CASSRLGTGYEQYF. The CDR3 bases are TGTGCCAGCTCACGACTCGGGACCGGCTACGAGCAGTACTTC.